A selection of T cell receptor beta chains follows, all from one sample in a study of T cells in Graves' hyperthyroidism and ophthalmopathy. TCRdb passed the multiplex PCR reads through MiXCR, listing each CDR3 protein once. The top ten clones hold around 35% of a sample with around 350,000 distinct CDR3 sequences, roughly 17% of them seen once. Material for sequencing was blood. The receptors were gathered from a woman aged 30 to 39 with Graves' hyperthyroidism that later progressed to Graves' ophthalmopathy. Both conserved end residues are part of each CDR3. A D gene is named only where the DNA matches it firmly. Expanded clones get a size class; other rows say once, few or many, or leave the size out.

>TRBV12-3/TRBV12-4|TRBD2|NA|TRBJ2-3
TGTGCCAGCAGCTCGTTCGTTGTGGCGGGAGAGTCTAGCACAGATACGCACTATTTT
CASSSFVVAGESSTDTHYF
>TRBV24-1|TRBD2|NA|TRBJ2-3
TGTGCCATGGAAGCTAGCGGGAGCCTTAGCACAGATACGCAGTGTTTT
CAMEASGSLSTDTQCF
>TRBV2|NA|NA|TRBJ2-7
TGTGCCAGCAGTGAAGAGGCGGTAGGTGCGAACGAGCAGTACTTC
CASSEEAVGANEQYF
>TRBV6-1|NA|NA|TRBJ2-3
TGTGCCAGCAGTGAAAAGGATGGTACGGCATCAGATACGCAGTATTTT
CASSEKDGTASDTQYF
>TRBV4-1|NA|few|TRBJ2-1
TGCGCCAGCAGCCAAGGACCATCGGGGAATTACAATGAGCAGTTCTTC
CASSQGPSGNYNEQFF
>TRBV4-1|TRBD2|few|TRBJ2-3
TGCGCCAGCAGCCACGGACTAGCGGGACGCACAGATACGCAGTATTTT
CASSHGLAGRTDTQYF
>TRBV15|TRBD1|NA|TRBJ1-6
TGTGCCACCAGTCAACCCGGGACAGAGACTAAGAATTCACCCCTCCACTTT
CATSQPGTETKNSPLHF
>TRBV24-1|NA|many|TRBJ2-2
TGTGCCACCACCGGACCTAACACCGGGGAGCTGTTTTTT
CATTGPNTGELFF
>TRBV6-1|NA|many|TRBJ2-5
TGTGCCAGCAGTTTTGAGGGGAAAAGGGAGACCCAGTACTTC
CASSFEGKRETQYF
>TRBV7-9|NA|few|TRBJ2-1
TGTGCCAGCAGCCCCCCCGGGACTCAAGCCTACAATGAGCAGTTCTTC
CASSPPGTQAYNEQFF
>TRBV19|NA|many|TRBJ1-1
TGTGCCAGTAGTATCTCCCCGGCAGGGACGAACACTGAAGCTTTCTTT
CASSISPAGTNTEAFF
>TRBV27|NA|many|TRBJ2-1
TGTGCCAGCAGTTTAGCGGGAACTACTTACAATGAGCAGTTCTTC
CASSLAGTTYNEQFF
>TRBV15|NA|many|TRBJ1-5
TGTGCCACCAGCAGATCGGGGGACGGCAATCAGCCCCAGCATTTT
CATSRSGDGNQPQHF
>TRBV4-1|NA|few|TRBJ1-2
TGCGCCAGCAGCCAAGCGGGTGGCGTTAACTATGGCTACACCTTC
CASSQAGGVNYGYTF
>TRBV19|TRBD1|many|TRBJ1-2
TGTGCCACTAGACCCGGACAGGTTACTACCTATGGCTACACCTTC
CATRPGQVTTYGYTF
>TRBV2|NA|many|TRBJ2-3
TGTGCCAGCACGCCCTTTAGCGCCGGAGATACGCAGTATTTT
CASTPFSAGDTQYF
>TRBV12-3/TRBV12-4|NA|many|TRBJ1-1
TGTGCCAGCAGTTTAGGGGTTGTAGCTGAAGCTTTCTTT
CASSLGVVAEAFF
>TRBV20-1|NA|few|TRBJ1-2
TGCAGTGCTAGAACCTGGGGGGGCATCAATGGCTACACCTTC
CSARTWGGINGYTF
>TRBV27|NA|many|TRBJ2-3
TGTGCCAGCAGTGTGGGGGGGGGGCGCACAGATACGCAGTATTTT
CASSVGGGRTDTQYF
>TRBV6-1|NA|many|TRBJ1-3
TGTGCCAGCAGTTCCTTGACAGAGCCAGGACTCTCTGGAAACACCATATATTTT
CASSSLTEPGLSGNTIYF
>TRBV5-1|NA|many|TRBJ2-1
TGCGCCAGCAGCTTGGACGGGTACAATGAGCAGTTCTTC
CASSLDGYNEQFF
>TRBV2|TRBD2|many|TRBJ2-5
TGTGCCAGCAGTGATGTAGCGGGGGGACCACAAGAGACCCAGTACTTC
CASSDVAGGPQETQYF
>TRBV7-8|NA|many|TRBJ1-2
TGTGCCAGCAGTTTGGATCCGGGCCGCTTTGGTGGCTACACCTTC
CASSLDPGRFGGYTF
>TRBV12-3/TRBV12-4|NA|many|TRBJ2-3
TGTGCCAGCAGTGCGATCTCCACAGGGTTTAGCACAGATACGCAGTATTTT
CASSAISTGFSTDTQYF
>TRBV10-2|TRBD2|many|TRBJ2-3
TGCGCCAGCAGTGACGACGGAGCGGGGAGCACAGATACGCAGTATTTT
CASSDDGAGSTDTQYF
>TRBV11-2|NA|many|TRBJ2-2
TGTGCCAGCAGCTTATCTCGGACAGACATCACCGGGGAGCTGTTTTTT
CASSLSRTDITGELFF
>TRBV20-1|NA|NA|TRBJ2-7
TGCAGTGCTAGAATCCTAGCCCACAGGGTAACTGGCGAGCAGTACTTC
CSARILAHRVTGEQYF
>TRBV10-3|TRBD1|many|TRBJ1-4
TGTGCCATCAGTCACCCCGGGACAGGGAATGAAAAACTGTTTTTT
CAISHPGTGNEKLFF
>TRBV18|NA|NA|TRBJ2-2
TGTGCCAGCTCACCGCGGGATTACACCGGGGAGCTGTTTTTT
CASSPRDYTGELFF
>TRBV29-1|NA|many|TRBJ2-7
TGCAGCGTTGCAGGGGACATTGACTACGAGCAGTACTTC
CSVAGDIDYEQYF
>TRBV7-2|TRBD2|many|TRBJ2-1
TGTGCCAGCAGTCAAGGCGGCGGGGGGCGCTATGAGCAGTTCTTC
CASSQGGGGRYEQFF
>TRBV29-1|TRBD1|many|TRBJ1-2
TGCAGCACCCCAGGGGGATCGGATGGCTACACCTTC
CSTPGGSDGYTF
>TRBV4-1|NA|few|TRBJ1-2
TGCGCCAGCAGCCAGAGTGACAGGACCTACTATGGCTACACCTTC
CASSQSDRTYYGYTF
>TRBV30|NA|few|TRBJ2-5
TGTGCCTGGGCCCCTGGAGAGACCCAGTACTTC
CAWAPGETQYF
>TRBV7-2|NA|NA|TRBJ1-3
TGTGCCAGCAGCTTAGACCCCTCCTCTGGAAACACCATATGTTTT
CASSLDPSSGNTICF
>TRBV11-1|NA|NA|TRBJ2-5
TGTGCCAGCAGCACCCGACCGGGGGCTGAAGAGACCCAGTACTTC
CASSTRPGAEETQYF